The 5 T cell receptor beta chains presented below share a single source sample, sequenced in a study of molecular identifiers for immune sequencing clone quantification. TCRdb ran MiXCR on the PCR reads and lists one entry per CDR3 protein. The sample lists nearly 650,000 distinct CDR3 sequences, roughly 25% occurring once. The sequencing sample was made of naive CD8+ T cells from blood, with Jurkat cell RNA spiked in. Subset reported: FACS-sorted CD8+CD4-CCR7+CD45RA+ naive T cells. These receptors were obtained from a human donor in good health. Some libraries in this study had Jurkat cell RNA spiked in.

A note on this clonotype: A much more abundant neighbour one base away suggests this may be a read error. The V gene is TRBV7-2, the J gene TRBJ2-7; D possibly corresponds to TRBD2 (5 bases). The CDR3 is 17 residues long. The V gene's germline CDR1 is SGHTA and CDR2 FQGNSA. V gave up 1 base and J gave up 2 bases, with 18 bases separating them. As DNA, the CDR3 is TGTGCCAGCAGCTTAGACGGGATTAAGTGGGGTGCCTACGAGCAGTACTTC. Its protein is CASSLDGIKWGAYEQYF.

This clonotype was picked up many times. This chain joins TRBV6-6 and TRBJ1-2, with 9 bases fitting TRBD1. Trimming took 1 base from V and 7 from J; bases not matched to a gene: 16. This CDR3 has 18 residues. Germline CDR1 MNHNY, CDR2 SVGAGI (reference sequence). CDR3 in amino acids: CASSYLAGTGSTLAGYTF. The CDR3 DNA sequence: TGTGCCAGCAGTTACTTAGCCGGGACAGGGTCCACTTTAGCTGGCTACACCTTC.

About this clonotype: This clone may be a read error of a much larger clone one base away. The V and J genes are TRBV20-1 and TRBJ2-7, with D possibly being TRBD1 (5 bases). Per the germline V gene, CDR1 is DFQATT and CDR2 is SNEGSKA (reference sequence). The CDR3 is made up of 13 amino acids. Trimming left V 0 bases short and J 5 bases short, with 11 bases between. CDR3 in amino acids: CSARDFLRDEQYF. CDR3 sequence (DNA): TGCAGTGCTAGAGATTTTCTCAGGGACGAGCAGTACTTC.

The V and J genes are TRBV7-9 and TRBJ2-7; D is unresolved. Germline lookup yields CDR1 SEHNR and CDR2 FQNEAQ (reference sequence). The CDR3 spans 12 residues. Trimming took off 5 bases at V and 5 bases at J, with 10 bases between the two ends. This chain's CDR3 is CASSLGIDEQYF. The CDR3 DNA follows: TGTGCCAGCAGCCTAGGTATCGACGAGCAGTACTTC.

The chain links TRBV11-2 to TRBJ2-1, with D tentatively TRBD2 (6 bases). The CDR3 is 17 residues long. V was clipped by 5 bases and J by 7 bases, with 24 bases between them. Germline CDR1 and CDR2: SGHAT and FQNNGV. The CDR3 reads CASSLMLSGVSGNEQFF. The CDR3 DNA is TGTGCCAGCAGCCTGATGCTATCGGGAGTGTCGGGTAATGAGCAGTTCTTC.